This TCR beta chain was captured by sequencing in a study of PD-1 blockade in classical Hodgkin lymphoma. Of note for this clone: Its antigen is not known.

The study, taken as a whole, reports: It was among complete responders that baseline diversity resembled that of newly diagnosed patients. Researchers reported that CD4+ TCR diversity, though not CD8+, rose significantly by C4D1.

TCRdb's table, derived via immunoSEQ multiplex PCR, lists solely in-frame clones and lacks some. The sample consists of some 150,000 clones, nearly 80% of them appearing once. After autologous stem cell transplantation all patients relapsed, and prior brentuximab vedotin exposure differed between cohorts. J lost 2 bases, V lost 4 bases, and 3 bases had no gene match. Germline CDR1 and CDR2: SGHTA and FQGTGA. This CDR3 is 15 amino acids long. The genes are TRBV7-3 and TRBJ1-5, with 9 nucleotides matching TRBD1. This sequence was found in a human donor with classical Hodgkin lymphoma. The sample here was peripheral blood mononuclear cells (PBMCs), taken before the second cycle of nivolumab. The CDR3 spells CASSWDRAGNQPQHF. The CDR3 DNA reads TGTGCCAGCAGCTGGGACAGGGCGGGCAATCAGCCCCAGCATTTT.